Below are 20 T cell receptor beta chains sequenced from a single sample in a study of immune evolution from preneoplasia to lung adenocarcinoma. The table came from immunoSEQ multiplex PCR; TCRdb's copy has only in-frame clones and leaves some out. The sample contains about 4,900 clones, just over 75% of which appear only once. Sequenced sample: FFPE minimally invasive lung adenocarcinoma tissue. These TCRs come from a person aged 60 to 80 with lung adenocarcinoma.

This chain's CDR3 is CASSRRITDTQYF. CDR3 nucleotides: TGTGCCAGCAGTCGCCGTATTACAGATACGCAGTATTTT. The rearrangement joins TRBV6-5 to TRBJ2-3, with D uncertain. The germline V and J ends were trimmed by 5 bases and 3 bases, with 9 bases remaining between them. The CDR3 has 13 amino acids. Germline values: CDR1 MNHEY, CDR2 SVGAGI.

V is TRBV28 and J is TRBJ2-2, with a tentative D call TRBD2 (5 bases). Trimming took 1 base from V and 7 from J, leaving 7 bases between them. The CDR3 covers 13 residues. The germline V gene encodes CDR1 MDHEN and CDR2 SYDVKM. CDR3 coding DNA: TGTGCCAGCAGTTTATCGGGGAACGGGGAGCTGTTTTTT. Protein product: CASSLSGNGELFF. The full variable domain, with the rest looked up from reference TRBV28 and TRBJ2-2, is DVKVTQSSRYLVKRTGEKVFLECVQDMDHENMFWYRQDPGLGLRLIYFSYDVKMKEKGDIPEGYSVSREKKERFSLILESASTNQTSMYLCASSLSGNGELFFGEGSRLTVL.

Details on this clone: A junction end diverges from the germline sequence, so it may reflect a read error. The rearrangement joins TRBV29-1 to TRBJ1-1, with a possible D match to TRBD1 (5 bases). Per the germline V gene, CDR1 is SQVTM and CDR2 is ANQGSEA. This CDR3 has 13 residues. In DNA, the CDR3 is TGCAGCGTTAAAGACAGTATGAACACTGAAGCTTTCTTT. This codes for CSVKDSMNTEAFF.

The CDR3 protein is CASSGSPPRADTQYF. The CDR3 DNA reads TGTGCCAGCAGCGGCTCGCCACCTAGGGCAGATACGCAGTATTTT. V usage is TRBV4-2 and J usage is TRBJ2-3; no reliable D call. Trimming left V 5 bases short and J 4 bases short, with 16 bases between. CDR1 is LGHNA and CDR2 is YNFKEQ in the germline V gene. The CDR3 runs to 15 residues.

A remark on this clone: At one end the junction does not follow the germline gene, possibly because of a read error. The chain links TRBV6-1 to TRBJ2-3; 11 nucleotides align to TRBD2. The CDR3 contains 11 residues. Germline loops: CDR1 MNHNS, CDR2 SASEGT. DNA for the CDR3: TGTGCCAGCAGTTTAGCGGGAGGGATGAATTTT. Protein product: CASSLAGGMNF.

V is TRBV28 and J is TRBJ1-1; 8 bases line up with TRBD1. The V and J ends lost 6 bases and 9 bases, in that order; junction bases with no gene match: 6. The CDR3 has 12 residues. CDR1 is MDHEN and CDR2 is SYDVKM in the germline V gene. This CDR3 is CASRKQGGKAFF. CDR3 nucleotides: TGTGCCAGCAGGAAACAGGGGGGTAAAGCTTTCTTT.

The chain combines TRBV6-1 with TRBJ2-7; 7 positions agree with TRBD1. The germline CDR1 and CDR2 sequences are MNHNS and SASEGT. The CDR3 extends over 15 amino acids. V was pared by 3 bases and J by 0 bases, with 5 bases of the junction left unmatched. In nucleotides, the CDR3 is TGTGCCAGCAGTGAGGGGACAGCTTACTCCTACGAGCAGTACTTC. Translation: CASSEGTAYSYEQYF.

The CDR3 loop reads CASSQSLTDADGYTF. The CDR3 coding sequence is TGTGCCAGCAGTCAGTCTTTGACAGACGCCGATGGCTACACCTTC. The chain carries TRBV27 and TRBJ1-2, with D perhaps matching TRBD1 (5 bases). With 5 bases removed from V and 6 bases from J, the gap between germline ends came to 19 bases. CDR1 MNHEY and CDR2 SMNVEV come from the germline V gene (reference sequence). The CDR3 has 15 amino acids.

This clone occurred once. The chain couples TRBV7-6 to TRBJ2-3; TRBD1 is a possible D gene (6 bases). This CDR3 region has 14 residues. Germline CDR1 reads SGHVS; CDR2 reads FNYEAQ. Trimming took 3 bases from V and 6 from J, leaving 13 bases between them. The CDR3 is CASSLGAGRDTQYF. DNA of the CDR3: TGTGCCAGCAGCTTGGGGGCAGGGCGGGATACGCAGTATTTT.

The V and J genes are TRBV18 and TRBJ2-5; D not resolved. The V gene lost 3 bases and the J gene lost 5 bases, with 10 bases spanning the gap. CDR1 and CDR2 from the germline V gene are KGHSH and LQKENI. This CDR3 has 13 amino acids. Here the CDR3 reads CASSPQVQETQYF. In DNA, the CDR3 is TGTGCCAGCTCACCCCAGGTGCAGGAGACCCAGTACTTC.

The CDR3 coding sequence is TGTGCCAGCAGCCGAGGAGTAGGCGGGAGTCACCTTTACAATGAGCAGTTCTTC. This sequence encodes CASSRGVGGSHLYNEQFF. The chain recombines TRBV11-2 with TRBJ2-1, with 7 bases lining up with TRBD2. This CDR3 is built from 18 residues. CDR1 is SGHAT, CDR2 FQNNGV, per germline. V dropped 5 bases and J dropped 4; count of bases not matched to a gene: 17.

The rearrangement links TRBV11-2 to TRBJ2-5; D possibly corresponds to TRBD2 (6 bases). Germline V gene sequence: CDR1 SGHAT, CDR2 FQNNGV. This CDR3 region has 15 residues. V lost 5 bases and J 2 bases, leaving 15 bases between the germline ends. The CDR3 bases are TGTGCCAGCAGCCGAAGCGGGCCAACTCAAGAGACCCAGTACTTC. This translates into CASSRSGPTQETQYF.

This clone was found a few times. J is TRBJ2-7 and V is TRBV6-5, with TRBD2 identical over 9 bases. The V and J ends lost 4 bases and 1 base, in that order; junction bases with no gene match: 2. The CDR3 spans 14 residues. Germline assignment: CDR1 MNHEY and CDR2 SVGAGI. The CDR3 sequence is CASSLAGASYEQYF. The CDR3 DNA reads as TGTGCCAGCAGTTTAGCGGGAGCATCCTACGAGCAGTACTTC.

The chain carries TRBV30 and TRBJ1-1, with D possibly being TRBD1 (6 bases). Germline V CDR1 and CDR2: GTSNPN, SVGIG (reference sequence). Trimming took 0 bases from V and 6 from J, leaving 14 bases between them. CDR3 length: 14 residues. In DNA, the CDR3 is TGTGCCTGGAGTGTACGGGCCAACAGGGCTGAAGCTTTCTTT. Its translation is CAWSVRANRAEAFF.

By share, this clone ranks as large. The genes are TRBV11-2 and TRBJ2-1, with D unresolved. From germline, CDR1 is SGHAT and CDR2 FQNNGV. The CDR3 has 13 residues. V was pared by 1 base and J by 7 bases, with 8 bases between. Written as DNA, the CDR3 is TGTGCCAGCAGCTTAGTTGGGCAGAATGAGCAGTTCTTC. Translated: CASSLVGQNEQFF.

V usage is TRBV30 and J usage is TRBJ1-1; no clear D gene. V was cut by 3 bases and J by 7 bases, with 9 bases left in between. This CDR3 spans 11 amino acids. Germline V gives CDR1 GTSNPN, CDR2 SVGIG (reference sequence). This CDR3 reads CAWRGGGEAFF. Here the CDR3 DNA reads TGTGCCTGGAGGGGTGGCGGTGAAGCTTTCTTT. The whole variable domain, remainder taken from reference TRBV30 and TRBJ1-1, is SQTIHQWPATLVQPVGSPLSLECTVEGTSNPNLYWYRQAAGRGLQLLFYSVGIGQISSEVPQNLSASRPQDRQFILSSKKLLLSDSGFYLCAWRGGGEAFFGQGTRLTVV.

By sample fraction, this clone is large. The chain joins TRBV9 to TRBJ2-1; a weak D match, TRBD2 (6 bases). This CDR3 is 15 amino acids long. The germline V gene has CDR1 SGDLS and CDR2 YYNGEE. The V gene lost 4 bases and the J gene lost 6 bases, with 17 bases spanning the gap. The DNA for the CDR3 is TGTGCCAGCAGCCCCAAGGCGGGGAGTAGCAATGAGCAGTTCTTC. Translated, it gives CASSPKAGSSNEQFF.

The genes are TRBV9 and TRBJ1-5; maybe TRBD1 (6 bases). Germline CDR1 is SGDLS and CDR2 is YYNGEE. V gave up 4 bases and J gave up 4 bases, with 12 bases separating them. The CDR3 totals 14 residues. In DNA form, the CDR3 reads TGTGCCAGCAGCCCCCGGGACATTAATCAGCCCCAGCATTTT. Translating gives CASSPRDINQPQHF.

The genes are TRBV7-3 and TRBJ1-1, with D tentatively TRBD1 (5 bases). The CDR3 runs to 14 residues. V was cut by 4 bases and J by 1 base, with 10 bases left in between. CDR1 and CDR2 from the germline V gene are SGHTA and FQGTGA. CDR3 amino acids: CASSWGSGNTEAFF. CDR3 bases: TGTGCCAGCAGCTGGGGCAGTGGGAACACTGAAGCTTTCTTT. Variable domain in full (rest from reference TRBV7-3 and TRBJ1-1): GAGVSQTPSNKVTEKGKYVELRCDPISGHTALYWYRQSLGQGPEFLIYFQGTGAADDSGLPNDRFFAVRPEGSVSTLKIQRTERGDSAVYLCASSWGSGNTEAFFGQGTRLTVV.

This clone was seen more than once but under ten times. The chain recombines TRBV29-1 with TRBJ2-3; the D gene is possibly TRBD1 (5 bases). V dropped 4 bases and J dropped 1 base, with 9 bases sitting between them. The CDR3 runs to 13 residues. CDR1 is SQVTM, CDR2 ANQGSEA, per germline. The CDR3 here is CSVVVGGTDTQYF. The CDR3 DNA reads as TGCAGCGTTGTGGTAGGGGGCACAGATACGCAGTATTTT.